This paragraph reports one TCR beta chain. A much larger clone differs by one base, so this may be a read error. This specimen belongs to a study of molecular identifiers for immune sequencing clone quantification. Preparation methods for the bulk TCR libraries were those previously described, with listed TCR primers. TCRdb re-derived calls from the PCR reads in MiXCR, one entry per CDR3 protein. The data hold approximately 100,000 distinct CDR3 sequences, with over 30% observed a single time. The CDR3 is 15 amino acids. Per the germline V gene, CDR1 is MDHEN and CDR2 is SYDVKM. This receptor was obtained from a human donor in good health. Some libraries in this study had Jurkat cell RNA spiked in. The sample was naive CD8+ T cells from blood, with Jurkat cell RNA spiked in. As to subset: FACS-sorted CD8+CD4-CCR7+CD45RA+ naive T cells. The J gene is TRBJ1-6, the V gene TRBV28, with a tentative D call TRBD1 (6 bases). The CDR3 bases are TGTGCCAGCAGTCTGACAGGCTCCTATAATTCACCCCACCACTTT. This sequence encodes CASSLTGSYNSPHHF. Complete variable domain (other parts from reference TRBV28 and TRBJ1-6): DVKVTQSSRYLVKRTGEKVFLECVQDMDHENMFWYRQDPGLGLRLIYFSYDVKMKEKGDIPEGYSVSREKKERFSLILESASTNQTSMYLCASSLTGSYNSPHHFGNGTRLTVT.